The 23 T cell receptor beta chains given below trace back to one sample, sequenced in a study of cytomegalovirus exposure and HLA in healthy donors. PCR amplification relied on 60 Vbeta primers (plus 13 Jbeta primers). The assay was immunoSEQ multiplex PCR, and TCRdb's table has in-frame clones only and misses some. The sample lists 120,000 or so clones, 81% seen once, with around 2% in the top ten. The sample was PBMCs. The source is a man aged 18 to 29 in good health and CMV-seronegative.

The chain carries TRBV29-1 and TRBJ2-3, with 10 nucleotides matching TRBD2. CDR3 length equals 11 residues. V was clipped by 6 bases and J by 9 bases; unmatched bases: 3. Germline values: CDR1 SQVTM, CDR2 ANQGSEA. This CDR3 reads CSVAGGPTQYF. The CDR3 nucleotides are TGCAGCGTAGCGGGGGGGCCCACGCAGTATTTT.

The V call is TRBV6-1, the J call TRBJ1-1; D gene unclear. This CDR3 is 12 amino acids long. Germline loops: CDR1 MNHNS, CDR2 SASEGT. V dropped 2 bases and J dropped 10 bases, with 11 bases sitting between them. For the CDR3, the DNA is TGTGCCAGCAGTGAAAGATCTGGGAGAGCTTTCTTT. It encodes CASSERSGRAFF.

Notes on this clone: One junction end does not reproduce the germline sequence, and a read error may be involved. V usage is TRBV7-9 and J usage is TRBJ1-5; 8 bases agree with TRBD1. Germline V gene lookup returns CDR1 SEHNR and CDR2 FQNEAQ (reference sequence). The CDR3 totals 16 residues. CDR3 sequence: CSSSFGQGDSNQPQHF. The CDR3 coding sequence is TGTTCCAGCAGCTTTGGACAGGGAGATAGCAATCAGCCCCAGCATTTT.

J is TRBJ1-1 and V is TRBV5-8; 7 nucleotides agree with TRBD1. J gave up 1 base and V 3 bases, and 6 bases lay outside the gene matches. Germline loops: CDR1 SGHTS, CDR2 YDEGEE. The CDR3 runs to 15 residues. In nucleotides, the CDR3 is TGTGCCAGCAGCTGGGCGACAGGGTCGAACACTGAAGCTTTCTTT. Translating it yields CASSWATGSNTEAFF.

This clone was counted only a few times. The rearrangement links TRBV4-2 to TRBJ2-3; D is possibly TRBD2 (5 bases). This CDR3 region has 14 residues. CDR1 is LGHNA, CDR2 YNFKEQ, per germline. V was pared by 0 bases and J by 4 bases, with 8 bases between. The CDR3 protein is CASSQDPSPDTQYF. The CDR3 DNA sequence: TGTGCCAGCAGCCAAGATCCTAGCCCAGATACGCAGTATTTT.

The chain joins TRBV14 to TRBJ1-3, with TRBD1 as a possible D gene (6 bases). The length of the CDR3 is 15 residues. Germline CDR1 SGHDN, CDR2 FVKESK. Trimming took off 6 bases at V and 0 bases at J, with 12 bases between the two ends. The CDR3 DNA is TGTGCCAGCAGTCGACAGGATTACTCTGGAAACACCATATATTTT. It translates to CASSRQDYSGNTIYF.

V is TRBV11-2 and J is TRBJ2-7; TRBD2 might be the D (5 bases). Germline V lookup: CDR1 SGHAT, CDR2 FQNNGV. V lost 3 bases to trimming and J lost 0 bases, with 12 bases between them. This CDR3 contains 15 residues. CDR3 sequence: CASSLITGVSYEQYF. For the CDR3, the DNA is TGTGCCAGCAGCTTGATAACCGGGGTCTCCTACGAGCAGTACTTC.

J is TRBJ1-1 and V is TRBV2; D ambiguous. The CDR3 sequence is 13 residues long. The ends were cut back, 6 bases at V and 1 base at J, with 9 bases in the middle. Per the germline V gene, CDR1 is SNHLY and CDR2 is FYNNEI. CDR3 sequence reads: CASSWAPNTEAFF. DNA of the CDR3: TGTGCCAGCAGCTGGGCCCCGAACACTGAAGCTTTCTTT.

This rearrangement joins TRBV5-6 to TRBJ2-5; 9 bases line up with TRBD1. With 2 bases clipped from V and 1 base from J, the junction kept 12 bases outside the gene matches. Germline lookup yields CDR1 SGHDT and CDR2 YYEEEE. The CDR3 covers 18 residues. The CDR3 nucleotides read TGTGCCAGCAGCTTCCGAGGGACAGGGAACCGCCTCCAAGAGACCCAGTACTTC. Amino acids: CASSFRGTGNRLQETQYF.

The chain carries TRBV7-2 and TRBJ2-1; D is unclear. CDR1 and CDR2 from the germline V gene are SGHTA and FQGNSA. V lost 3 bases, J lost 7 bases, and 10 bases lay in between. The CDR3 covers 13 residues. The CDR3 bases are TGTGCCAGCAGCTTCGACTTGAGGAATGAGCAGTTCTTC. This encodes CASSFDLRNEQFF.

The V and J genes are TRBV7-2 and TRBJ1-5; 7 nucleotides line up with TRBD1. This CDR3 has 14 residues. Germline CDR1 reads SGHTA; CDR2 reads FQGNSA. The V segment lost 5 bases and the J segment 3 bases; nucleotides outside the gene matches: 4. The CDR3 sequence: CASSPGQVNQPQHF. DNA for the CDR3: TGTGCCAGCAGCCCCGGACAGGTCAATCAGCCCCAGCATTTT.

This chain uses TRBV29-1 with TRBJ1-1, with D tentatively TRBD1 (5 bases). This CDR3 is 10 amino acids long. Trimming shortened V by 5 bases and J by 8 bases, and 9 bases separated the two germline ends. Germline V CDR1 and CDR2: SQVTM, ANQGSEA. The CDR3 protein is CSVRDREAFF. As DNA, the CDR3 is TGCAGCGTTCGAGACAGAGAAGCTTTCTTT.

The chain employs TRBV5-1 and TRBJ2-7; 9 positions agree with TRBD1. This CDR3 is built from 16 residues. V lost 0 bases and J lost 4; bases outside the gene matches: 8. The germline V gene has CDR1 SGHRS and CDR2 YFSETQ. The chain's CDR3 is CASSLDPGQGLYEQYF. CDR3 sequence (DNA): TGCGCCAGCAGCTTGGATCCGGGACAGGGTCTTTACGAGCAGTACTTC.

This clone was found once. The rearrangement uses TRBV18 and TRBJ1-1; D perhaps matches TRBD1 (6 bases). The CDR3 is 17 amino acids. Trimming removed 0 bases at V and 1 base at J, with 15 bases between. Germline loops: CDR1 KGHSH, CDR2 LQKENI. CDR3 sequence (DNA): TGTGCCAGCTCACCACCGGGGGGGCTGACACGGAACACTGAAGCTTTCTTT. The encoded protein is CASSPPGGLTRNTEAFF.

This chain links TRBV14 with TRBJ2-3, with TRBD1 matching over 9 bases. This CDR3 has 15 residues. Losses at the gene ends were 7 bases for V and 0 bases for J; bases not matched to a gene: 5. Germline V gene lookup returns CDR1 SGHDN and CDR2 FVKESK. CDR3 sequence: CASKKQGASTDTQYF. The CDR3 nucleotides read TGTGCCAGCAAGAAACAGGGGGCTAGCACAGATACGCAGTATTTT.

This clone was seen only a few times. The chain links TRBV5-3 to TRBJ2-7, with a weak D call TRBD1 (5 bases). TRBV5-3 belongs to the ORF category, with a function that is uncertain. The CDR3 totals 23 residues. The germline V and J ends were trimmed by 3 bases and 3 bases, with 40 bases remaining between them. The CDR3 spells CARSSCGAYSIRFGQLDLYEQYF. The CDR3, as DNA: TGTGCCAGAAGCTCTTGTGGGGCTTATTCTATTCGGTTCGGGCAGCTGGACCTCTACGAGCAGTACTTC.

This clone was observed a single time. Sequence at one end of the junction differs from germline and may be a read error. The sample holds other DNA sequences that translate to the same CDR3. This chain connects TRBV6-1 to TRBJ1-1, with a possible D match to TRBD1 (6 bases). The germline V gene has CDR1 MNHNS and CDR2 SASEGT. CDR3 size: 14 residues. The CDR3 reads CASSETGRHTEAFF. The CDR3 coding sequence is TGTGCCAGCAGTGAAACAGGGCGGCACACTGAGGCTTTCTTT.

This chain joins TRBV7-8 and TRBJ2-5, with TRBD1 identical over 7 bases. Per the germline V gene, CDR1 is SGHVS and CDR2 is FQNEAQ. V lost 6 bases, J lost 1 base, and 8 bases stayed unmatched. The CDR3 is made up of 15 amino acids. The CDR3 here is CASSQTGRVQETQYF. The CDR3 nucleotides read TGTGCCAGCAGTCAGACAGGGCGAGTCCAAGAGACCCAGTACTTC.

The chain recombines TRBV7-2 with TRBJ1-6; no clear D. V lost 3 bases to trimming and J lost 6 bases, with 15 bases between them. Germline assignment: CDR1 SGHTA and CDR2 FQGNSA. This CDR3 comprises 16 residues. CDR3 amino acids: CASSFSTASFNSPLHF. For the CDR3, the DNA is TGTGCCAGCAGCTTCAGTACAGCATCGTTTAATTCACCCCTCCACTTT.

This chain connects TRBV23-1 to TRBJ2-1, with 8 bases identical to TRBD1. TRBV23-1 is classed as an ORF, of uncertain function. The V and J ends lost 7 bases and 8 bases, in that order; junction bases with no gene match: 13. CDR3 length: 15 amino acids. CDR3 in amino acids: CASTQGGTGPYEQFF. Written as DNA, the CDR3 is TGCGCCAGCACTCAGGGTGGGACAGGCCCTTATGAGCAGTTCTTC.

The genes are TRBV27 and TRBJ1-1; D not resolved. The CDR3 spans 14 residues. The germline CDR1 and CDR2 sequences are MNHEY and SMNVEV (reference sequence). With 2 bases removed from V and 1 base from J, the gap between germline ends came to 8 bases. This CDR3 is CASSLAGPNTEAFF. The CDR3 DNA reads as TGTGCCAGCAGTTTAGCTGGGCCGAACACTGAAGCTTTCTTT.

The chain is built from TRBV19 and TRBJ1-2, with 12 bases that match TRBD1. J lost 8 bases, V lost 4 bases, and 11 bases had no gene match. The CDR3 loop spans 16 amino acids. CDR1 and CDR2 from the germline V gene are LNHDA and SQIVND (reference sequence). The CDR3 reads CASSNTGTGGRRGYTF. In nucleotides, the CDR3 is TGTGCCAGTAGTAACACCGGGACAGGGGGCCGGAGAGGCTACACCTTC.

The chain links TRBV19 to TRBJ1-4; a weak D match, TRBD1 (5 bases). The V end lost 5 bases, the J end lost 5 bases, and 12 bases lay between the germline ends. Germline V gene sequence: CDR1 LNHDA, CDR2 SQIVND (reference sequence). The CDR3 spans 14 residues. CDR3 bases: TGTGCCAGTAGTCCTTCGGGGGGGAATGAAAAACTGTTTTTT. It encodes CASSPSGGNEKLFF.